These 17 T cell receptor beta chains share one sample of origin, sequenced in a study of cytomegalovirus exposure and HLA in healthy donors (dated by TCRdb to 2016 to 2017). Library construction relied on the immunoSEQ multiplex PCR assay. For the multiplex PCR, a mixture combining 60 forward primers for TCR Vbeta segments and 13 reverse primers for TCR Jbeta segments was used. The source is immuneACCESS, and TCRdb retained only in-frame sequences with V and J called. Part of the clones is not carried over; for the studies checked, unresolved V genes explain less than half of this, and the remainder is unexplained. This sample has 130,000 or so clones in its table, and 6.5% to 9.5% of those were observed once. 5% to 7% of the sample is in the top ten clones. Sample: PBMCs. The receptors originated from a man aged 40-49 years in good health and CMV-seronegative.

This clone was detected a few times. The rearrangement joins TRBV4-1 to TRBJ1-5; D is perhaps TRBD1 (5 bases). V was pared by 1 base and J by 1 base, with 20 bases between. Looked up from germline, CDR1 is MGHRA and CDR2 is YSYEKL. This CDR3 is built from 19 residues. Written as DNA, the CDR3 is TGCGCCAGCAGCCAAGTAGGTCAGGGCCCCGAATCGAGCAATCAGCCCCAGCATTTT. It is translated as CASSQVGQGPESSNQPQHF.

The chain combines TRBV6-1 with TRBJ1-2, with D possibly TRBD1 on 5 matching bases. The CDR3 covers 14 residues. With 1 base removed from V and 8 bases from J, the gap between germline ends came to 14 bases. Germline lookup yields CDR1 MNHNS and CDR2 SASEGT. The CDR3 DNA reads TGTGCCAGCAGTGAAGGGCCACAGGCAGTCGGCTACACCTTC. This gives the protein CASSEGPQAVGYTF.

V and J are TRBV5-4 and TRBJ2-1; maybe TRBD2 (6 bases). This CDR3 has 11 amino acids. The germline V gene has CDR1 SGHNT and CDR2 YYREEE (reference sequence). The V end lost 5 bases, the J end lost 8 bases, and 8 bases lay between the germline ends. CDR3 DNA: TGTGCCAGCAGTTGGGGGGATGAGCAGTTCTTC. This codes for CASSWGDEQFF.

The table lists this clone with a few counts. V usage is TRBV5-1 and J usage is TRBJ2-1; 8 nucleotides align to TRBD2. Germline lookup yields CDR1 SGHRS and CDR2 YFSETQ. This CDR3 has 16 amino acids. V lost 2 bases, J lost 0 bases, and 4 bases stayed unmatched. The CDR3 bases are TGCGCCAGCAGCTTACGGGAGGGCACCTCCTACAATGAGCAGTTCTTC. Its protein product is CASSLREGTSYNEQFF. Filled out from reference TRBV5-1 and TRBJ2-1, the complete variable domain reads KAGVTQTPRYLIKTRGQQVTLSCSPISGHRSVSWYQQTPGQGLQFLFEYFSETQRNKGNFPGRFSGRQFSNSRSEMNVSTLELGDSALYLCASSLREGTSYNEQFFGPGTRLTVL.

This chain connects TRBV6-1 to TRBJ1-2, with TRBD1 identical over 10 bases. From germline, CDR1 is MNHNS and CDR2 SASEGT. Losses at the gene ends were 11 bases for V and 2 bases for J; bases not matched to a gene: 5. There are 13 residues in the CDR3. Written as DNA, the CDR3 is TGTGCCGGACGGACAGGGGGAAACTATGGCTACACCTTC. This gives the protein CAGRTGGNYGYTF.

The chain joins TRBV27 to TRBJ2-1; 10 bases are a match to TRBD2. The V segment lost 5 bases and the J segment 8 bases; nucleotides outside the gene matches: 12. The CDR3 length is 16 residues. Germline CDR1 is MNHEY and CDR2 is SMNVEV (reference sequence). CDR3 amino acids: CASSRTGTSVTYEQFF. Written as DNA, the CDR3 is TGTGCCAGCAGTCGGACCGGGACTAGCGTGACCTATGAGCAGTTCTTC.

This clone has just a few counts. This chain connects TRBV7-2 to TRBJ2-5; 10 nucleotides line up with TRBD1. The CDR3 has 15 residues. The ends lost 6 bases at V and 5 bases at J; junction bases unmatched: 9. From germline, CDR1 is SGHTA and CDR2 FQGNSA. In DNA, the CDR3 is TGTGCCAGCAGGTTCGGGGGACAGGGGAGGGAGACCCAGTACTTC. Translation: CASRFGGQGRETQYF.

This clone showed up just a few times. This sequence joins TRBV5-1 and TRBJ1-2; 10 bases line up with TRBD1. The CDR3 sequence is 14 residues long. CDR1 and CDR2 (germline): SGHRS, YFSETQ. Losses at the gene ends were 4 bases for V and 6 bases for J; bases not matched to a gene: 6. The CDR3 sequence is CASSDPGTGDGYTF. CDR3 sequence (DNA): TGCGCCAGCAGCGATCCCGGGACAGGGGATGGCTACACCTTC.

The chain is built from TRBV14 and TRBJ1-2, with TRBD1 matching 9 bases. The length of the CDR3 is 14 residues. The J segment lost 8 bases and the V segment lost 4 bases, leaving 8 bases of the junction unmatched. CDR1 and CDR2 from the germline V gene are SGHDN and FVKESK. CDR3 loop: CASSRVGQGRGYTF. CDR3 DNA sequence: TGTGCCAGCAGCCGAGTCGGACAGGGGCGAGGCTACACCTTC.

The table lists this clone with a few counts. This rearrangement joins TRBV5-4 to TRBJ2-1; a possible D gene is TRBD2 (6 bases). Trimming took 4 bases from V and 9 from J, leaving 14 bases between them. Germline CDR1 and CDR2: SGHNT and YYREEE (reference sequence). This CDR3 comprises 13 residues. CDR3 in amino acids: CASSLLGGGEQFF. The DNA of the CDR3 is TGTGCCAGCAGCCTCCTCGGGGGTGGTGAGCAGTTCTTC.

The DNA of the CDR3 is TGTGCCAGCAGCGCGGGGGGCCGAGAGAACACTGAAGCTTTCTTT. It yields the protein CASSAGGRENTEAFF. The chain recombines TRBV9 with TRBJ1-1; D might be TRBD1 (6 bases). CDR1 and CDR2 from the germline V gene are SGDLS and YYNGEE. Trimming removed 3 bases from V and 1 base from J, with 13 bases in between. This CDR3 is 15 amino acids long.

This clone came up a few times. This chain uses TRBV10-1 with TRBJ2-1; TRBD1 matches at 7 bases. Germline V gene data show CDR1 as WNHNN and CDR2 as SYGVQD (reference sequence). This CDR3 comprises 14 residues. V shed 5 bases and J 8 bases; nucleotides not matched to a gene: 9. This CDR3 reads CASSSYHGQDEQFF. DNA of the CDR3: TGCGCCAGCAGTTCATACCACGGACAGGATGAGCAGTTCTTC.

A few counts support this clone. CDR3 DNA: TGTGCCAGCAGCTTATGGGACGGGGGGGCTGGATACAATGAGCAGTTCTTC. The encoded protein is CASSLWDGGAGYNEQFF. The chain joins TRBV7-2 to TRBJ2-1, with 8 bases identical to TRBD2. After removal of 2 bases from V and 4 bases from J, the junction contained 10 bases not matched to a gene. The CDR3 spans 17 residues. CDR1 SGHTA and CDR2 FQGNSA come from the germline V gene. The full variable domain, with the rest looked up from reference TRBV7-2 and TRBJ2-1, is GAGVSQSPSNKVTEKGKDVELRCDPISGHTALYWYRQSLGQGLEFLIYFQGNSAPDKSGLPSDRFSAERTGGSVSTLTIQRTQQEDSAVYLCASSLWDGGAGYNEQFFGPGTRLTVL.

This clone was observed a few times. J is TRBJ2-7 and V is TRBV5-1, with 7 positions matching TRBD2. The CDR3 loop spans 14 amino acids. Per germline, CDR1 SGHRS and CDR2 YFSETQ. Trimming removed 4 bases from V and 0 bases from J; junction bases left unmatched: 4. The CDR3 here is CASSPGGFSYEQYF. The CDR3, as DNA: TGCGCCAGCAGCCCGGGAGGATTCTCCTACGAGCAGTACTTC.

This clone was seen a handful of times. The chain is built from TRBV4-1 and TRBJ1-5; no clear D. Germline V gene lookup returns CDR1 MGHRA and CDR2 YSYEKL. The CDR3 has 16 residues. Deletions cut 4 bases from V and 0 bases from J, with 13 bases between. The CDR3 region has the DNA TGCGCCAGCAGCCTTCAAGCGGGCTATAGCAATCAGCCCCAGCATTTT. It specifies CASSLQAGYSNQPQHF.

This clone was seen more than once but under ten times. This sequence joins TRBV7-2 and TRBJ1-1; no firm D call. CDR3 length equals 13 residues. V was clipped by 2 bases and J by 4 bases, with 8 bases between them. Germline V lookup: CDR1 SGHTA, CDR2 FQGNSA. CDR3 loop: CASSLRSGTEAFF. The CDR3 DNA reads TGTGCCAGCAGCTTACGCTCCGGCACTGAAGCTTTCTTT.

The CDR3 region is CASSTGVRYEQYF. CDR3 in DNA: TGTGCCAGCAGTACCGGGGTCCGCTACGAGCAGTACTTC. V is TRBV2 and J is TRBJ2-7; tentative D call: TRBD2 (5 bases). In germline, CDR1 is SNHLY, CDR2 FYNNEI. V gave up 5 bases and J gave up 3 bases, with 11 bases separating them. The CDR3 is made up of 13 amino acids.